This T cell receptor (beta chain) was captured by sequencing in a study of T cells in Graves' hyperthyroidism and ophthalmopathy. Ten or more counts support this clonotype. The antigen is undetermined. The authors deemed Graves' hyperthyroidism stable absent ophthalmopathy progression within 18 months. CDR3 length: 15 residues. Germline V lookup: CDR1 MDHEN, CDR2 SYDVKM. V trimming: 6 bases; J trimming: 2 bases; junction bases outside the gene matches: 10. There were TCR beta CDR3 regions amplified from RNA transcripts. TCR CDR3 underwent first-round RT-PCR with the HTBI primer set. MiXCR was run by TCRdb on the multiplex PCR reads, yielding one entry per CDR3 protein. Of some 770,000 distinct CDR3 sequences in the sample, roughly 17% were seen once. Points from the study as a whole: Clonotypes that were expanded in thyroid above 0.001 mostly appeared in blood too.

V and J are TRBV28 and TRBJ2-7; 7 bases align to TRBD2. The clonotype comes from a man aged 18-30 years with Graves' hyperthyroidism. The sequencing input was blood. CDR3 sequence (DNA): TGTGCCAGCAGACTGGGGTTTGGGGGGGCCTACGAGCAGTACTTC. It encodes CASRLGFGGAYEQYF.